The source of this T cell receptor beta chain is a study of OX40 agonist ivuxolimab in advanced cancers. Overall study: An anti-OX40 (CD134) antibody with agonistic activity, ivuxolimab, was administered to patients. Study observations and caveats: Antigens targeted by the expanded peripheral T cells were not determined. Within 6 weeks, CD4+ and CD8+ blood T cells expanded clonally at 0.1 to 3.0 mg/kg.

If patients had autoimmune disease history or systemic immunosuppression, they were excluded. Some clones are missing from TCRdb's copy, which holds only in-frame ones; the method was immunoSEQ multiplex PCR. The repertoire holds about 99,000 clones, with 94% as singletons. Germline CDR1 reads SGHKS; CDR2 reads YYEKEE (reference sequence). The CDR3 totals 16 residues. Trimming stripped 4 bases from V and 1 base from J, with 14 bases between. As regards this clone: Its antigen is as yet unknown.

V and J are TRBV5-5 and TRBJ2-2; possibly TRBD2 for D (5 bases). This receptor was taken from an adult with an advanced solid tumor such as melanoma, head and neck, liver or kidney cancer. This material consisted of CD4+ or CD8+ T cells sorted from blood, taken in a trial of the OX40 agonist ivuxolimab. This CDR3 reads CASSPQPGLNTGELFF. The DNA for the CDR3 is TGTGCCAGCAGCCCCCAACCGGGGTTGAACACCGGGGAGCTGTTTTTT.